This TCR beta chain came from a study of cytomegalovirus exposure and HLA in healthy donors. Notes on the study in general: Immune exposure information available was restricted to CMV serostatus. Generally TCR sequences proved uncommon, though certain public TCRs appeared in numerous donors. Previously analyzed data showed that most TCR beta V segments were productive at a frequency of about 87% or about 30%. TRBV6-2, TRBV6-3 and other indistinguishable V segments were excluded.

PCR used 60 Vbeta primers and 13 Jbeta primers. Using immunoSEQ multiplex PCR, the repertoire was profiled, and TCRdb retains in-frame clones only, with some absent. The sample has some 75,000 clones. The CDR3 length is 16 residues. The trim removed 2 bases at V and 0 bases at J, leaving 5 bases unmatched. Germline values: CDR1 SGHTA, CDR2 FQGNSA. Details on this clone: The target antigen is unknown.

The V call is TRBV7-2, the J call TRBJ2-3; 7 bases map to TRBD2. The sample was PBMCs. This clonotype originated in a man aged 40-55 years in good health and CMV-seronegative. The CDR3, as DNA: TGTGCCAGCAGCTTAATACTAGCGAGTAGCACAGATACGCAGTATTTT. This gives the protein CASSLILASSTDTQYF.